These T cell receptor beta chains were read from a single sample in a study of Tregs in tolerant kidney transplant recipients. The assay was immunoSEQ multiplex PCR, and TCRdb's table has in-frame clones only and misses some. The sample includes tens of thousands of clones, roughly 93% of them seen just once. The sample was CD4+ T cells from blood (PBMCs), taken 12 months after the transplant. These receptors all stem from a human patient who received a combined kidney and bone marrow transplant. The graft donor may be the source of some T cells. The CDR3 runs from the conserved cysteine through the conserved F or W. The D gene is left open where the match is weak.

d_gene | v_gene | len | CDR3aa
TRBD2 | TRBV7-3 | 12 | CASSTLAGSQYF
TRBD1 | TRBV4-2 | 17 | CASSYLSGQALTYEQYF
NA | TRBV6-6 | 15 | CASSYSRKTNEKLFF
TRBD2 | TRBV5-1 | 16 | CASSLASGSGTDTQYF
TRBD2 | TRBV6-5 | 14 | CAKRRGEQTDTQYF
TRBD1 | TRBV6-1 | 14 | CASSAWTGSYEQYF
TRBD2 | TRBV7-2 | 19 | CASSSRRFGGRTIPYEQYF
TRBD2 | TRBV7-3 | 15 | CASSFGLAGSSEQYF
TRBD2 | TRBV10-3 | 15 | CAISGSSGDTDTQYF
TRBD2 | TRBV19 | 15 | CATRMASGGTDTQYF
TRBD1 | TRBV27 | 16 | CASSSDRGLGNQPQHF
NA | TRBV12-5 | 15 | CASGLQKGPYTEAFF
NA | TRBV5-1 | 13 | CASSKQENTEAFF
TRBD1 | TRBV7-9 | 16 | CASSLGAGGKEQPQHF
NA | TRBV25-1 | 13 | CASSDHGTDTQYF
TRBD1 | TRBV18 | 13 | CASSTGGDYGYTF
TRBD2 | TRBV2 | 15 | CASNRLAGGRYEQYF
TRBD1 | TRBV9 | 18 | CASSAQPQGAQVGTEAFF
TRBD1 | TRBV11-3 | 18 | CASSQNLWTGPISYEQYF
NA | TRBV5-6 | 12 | CASSLAGGPGLF
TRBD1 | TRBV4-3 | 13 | CASSQERTGGMVF
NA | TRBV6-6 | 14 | CASSRYQESSPLHF
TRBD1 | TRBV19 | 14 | CASSTGTGRYEQYF